This T cell receptor (beta chain) stems from a study of blood T cell repertoires in COVID-19. Study overall: The cDNA or gDNA used as material had been derived from T cells, B-cell-depleted T cells, or PBMCs.

Per the germline V gene, CDR1 is SGHTA and CDR2 is FQGNSA. The CDR3 sequence is 14 residues long. With V trimmed by 2 bases and J by 7 bases, 6 bases remained unmatched. Authors' methods: Amplification of reference gene primers was used by the study to estimate nucleated cell counts. Profiled with immunoSEQ multiplex PCR; TCRdb holds only in-frame clones, not every one. V and J calls and clone size are as listed in that table; D and trimming were resolved from the DNA. The sample carries 250,000 to 350,000 clones, approximately 88% recorded once. The sequence came from a man between 18 and 29 years old who had recovered from COVID-19. Material: peripheral blood. This chain uses TRBV7-2 with TRBJ1-1, with 8 bases that match TRBD1. The CDR3 DNA reads as TGTGCCAGCAGCTTATATGGACAGGGAAATGAAGCTTTCTTT. Encoded protein: CASSLYGQGNEAFF.